The clone carrying this TCR beta chain was seen once. Sequencing was performed with immunoSEQ multiplex PCR; in TCRdb, only in-frame clones are kept and a portion is missing. The top ten clones hold around 12% of a sample with around 440,000 clones, approximately 89% of them seen once. The data belong to a study of blood T cell repertoires in COVID-19. For the study at large: PBMCs, B-cell-depleted T cells, or T cells provided the cDNA or gDNA that made up the material.

Patients in Seattle were enrolled during active infection, then followed longitudinally. The sample consisted of peripheral blood. The source is a woman in her 50s with COVID-19, enrolled during active disease.

The CDR3 sequence: CASSRARGYQETQYF. The DNA of the CDR3 is TGTGCCAGCAGCCGTGCCCGGGGTTACCAAGAGACCCAGTACTTC. This chain connects TRBV5-6 to TRBJ2-5; perhaps TRBD2 as D (5 bases). Germline assignment: CDR1 SGHDT and CDR2 YYEEEE. Trimming removed 4 bases from V and 0 bases from J, with 13 bases in between. CDR3 length: 15 amino acids.